The entry below describes one T cell receptor beta chain. TCRdb called the RACE reads again in MiXCR, with one record for every CDR3 protein. The repertoire has a few hundred thousand distinct CDR3 sequences, about 6% of them found once; the top ten carry over 5.5%. As to time point: patch test 2, 6 weeks after DPC sensitization. Treatment indicated: therapeutic diphenylcyclopropenone sensitization with weekly scalp DPC. This sample stems from a study of human T cells and chemical hapten exposure. This sample comprised whole blood, obtained in connection with sensitization to the hapten diphenylcyclopropenone (DPC). The TCR originated in a woman aged 18-30 years with alopecia areata. Some clones in this sample may be carry-over from other donors' samples.

CDR3 DNA sequence: TGTGCCAGCAGCATGACAGGGGTTGAAGCTTTCTTT. Protein: CASSMTGVEAFF. The chain uses TRBV3-1 and TRBJ1-1, with 8 bases aligning to TRBD1. Germline CDR1 is LGHDT and CDR2 is YNNKEL (reference sequence). This CDR3 contains 12 residues. The J segment lost 7 bases and the V segment lost 5 bases, leaving 3 bases of the junction unmatched. The full variable domain, its missing parts supplied by reference TRBV3-1 and TRBJ1-1, is DTAVSQTPKYLVTQMGNDKSIKCEQNLGHDTMYWYKQDSKKFLKIMFSYNNKELIINETVPNRFSPKSPDKAHLNLHINSLELGDSAVYFCASSMTGVEAFFGQGTRLTVV.